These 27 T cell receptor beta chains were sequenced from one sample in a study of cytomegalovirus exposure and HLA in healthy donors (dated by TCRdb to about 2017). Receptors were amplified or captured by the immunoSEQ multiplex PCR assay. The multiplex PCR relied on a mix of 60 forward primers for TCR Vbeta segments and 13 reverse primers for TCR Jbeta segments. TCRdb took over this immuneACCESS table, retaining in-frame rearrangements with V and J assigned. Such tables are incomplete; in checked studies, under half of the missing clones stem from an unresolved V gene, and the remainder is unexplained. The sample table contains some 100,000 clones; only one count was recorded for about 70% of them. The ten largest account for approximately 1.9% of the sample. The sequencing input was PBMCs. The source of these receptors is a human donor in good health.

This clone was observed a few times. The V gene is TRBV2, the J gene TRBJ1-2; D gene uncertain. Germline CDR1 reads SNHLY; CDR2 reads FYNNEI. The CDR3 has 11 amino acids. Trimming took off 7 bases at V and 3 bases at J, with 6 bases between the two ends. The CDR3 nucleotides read TGTGCCAGCAATGGGCACTATGGCTACACCTTC. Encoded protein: CASNGHYGYTF.

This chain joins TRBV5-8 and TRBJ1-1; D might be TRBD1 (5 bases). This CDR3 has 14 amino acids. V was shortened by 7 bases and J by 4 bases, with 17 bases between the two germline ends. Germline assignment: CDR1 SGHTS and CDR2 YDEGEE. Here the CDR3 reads CASSGGIQSTEAFF. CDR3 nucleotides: TGTGCCAGCTCCGGGGGGATACAGAGCACTGAAGCTTTCTTT.

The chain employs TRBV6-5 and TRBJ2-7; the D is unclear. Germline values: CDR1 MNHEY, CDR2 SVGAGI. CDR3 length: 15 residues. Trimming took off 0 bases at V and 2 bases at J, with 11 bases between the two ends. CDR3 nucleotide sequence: TGTGCCAGCAGTTACTCCTTACCGCGCACCTACGAGCAGTACTTC. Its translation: CASSYSLPRTYEQYF.

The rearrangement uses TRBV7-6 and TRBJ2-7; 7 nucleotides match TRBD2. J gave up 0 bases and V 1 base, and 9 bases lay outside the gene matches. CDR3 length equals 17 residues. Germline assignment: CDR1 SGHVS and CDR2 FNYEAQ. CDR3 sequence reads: CASSLGAGEVSSYEQYF. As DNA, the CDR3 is TGTGCCAGCAGCTTAGGGGCGGGGGAGGTGAGCTCCTACGAGCAGTACTTC.

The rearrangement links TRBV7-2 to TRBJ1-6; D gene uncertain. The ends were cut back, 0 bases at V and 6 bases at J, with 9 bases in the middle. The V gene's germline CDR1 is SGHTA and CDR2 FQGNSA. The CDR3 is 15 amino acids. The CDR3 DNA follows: TGTGCCAGCAGCTTAGCCCCACAGCCTAATTCACCCCTCCACTTT. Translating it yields CASSLAPQPNSPLHF.

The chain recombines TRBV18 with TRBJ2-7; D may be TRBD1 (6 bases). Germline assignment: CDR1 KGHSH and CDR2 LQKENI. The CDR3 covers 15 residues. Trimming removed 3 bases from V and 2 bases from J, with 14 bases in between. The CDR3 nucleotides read TGTGCCAGCTCACCCAATGGACAGTTAACCTACGAGCAGTACTTC. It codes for CASSPNGQLTYEQYF.

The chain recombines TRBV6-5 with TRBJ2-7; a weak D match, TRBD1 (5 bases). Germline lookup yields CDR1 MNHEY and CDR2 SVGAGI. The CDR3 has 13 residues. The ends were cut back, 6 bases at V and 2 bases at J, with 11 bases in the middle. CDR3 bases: TGTGCCAGCAGCCCACGACAGACCTACGAGCAGTACTTC. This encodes CASSPRQTYEQYF.

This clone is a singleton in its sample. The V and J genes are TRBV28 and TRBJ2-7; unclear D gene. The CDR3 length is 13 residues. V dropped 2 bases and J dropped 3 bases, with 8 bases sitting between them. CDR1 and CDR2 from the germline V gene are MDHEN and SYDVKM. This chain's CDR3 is CASSLPGSYEQYF. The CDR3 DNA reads TGTGCCAGCAGTTTACCGGGTAGCTACGAGCAGTACTTC. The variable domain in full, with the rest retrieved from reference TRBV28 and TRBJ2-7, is DVKVTQSSRYLVKRTGEKVFLECVQDMDHENMFWYRQDPGLGLRLIYFSYDVKMKEKGDIPEGYSVSREKKERFSLILESASTNQTSMYLCASSLPGSYEQYFGPGTRLTVT.

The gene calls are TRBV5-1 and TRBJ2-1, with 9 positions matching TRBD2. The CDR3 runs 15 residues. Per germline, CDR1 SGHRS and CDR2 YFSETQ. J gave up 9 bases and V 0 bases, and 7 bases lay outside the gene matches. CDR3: CASSLEGGRALEQFF. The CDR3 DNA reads TGCGCCAGCAGCTTGGAGGGCGGGAGGGCCCTTGAGCAGTTCTTC.

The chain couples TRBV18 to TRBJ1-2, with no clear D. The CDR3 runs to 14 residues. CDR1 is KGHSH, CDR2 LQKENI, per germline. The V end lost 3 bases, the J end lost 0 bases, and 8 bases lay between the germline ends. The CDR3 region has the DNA TGTGCCAGCTCACCGGGCGGGACTAACTATGGCTACACCTTC. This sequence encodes CASSPGGTNYGYTF.

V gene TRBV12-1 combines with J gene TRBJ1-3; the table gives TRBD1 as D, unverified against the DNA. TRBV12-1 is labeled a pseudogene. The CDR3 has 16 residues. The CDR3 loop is CASSGLGQVGLNTIYF. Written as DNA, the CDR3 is TGTGCCAGCAGCGGATTAGGACAGGTGGGATTAAACACCATATATTTT.

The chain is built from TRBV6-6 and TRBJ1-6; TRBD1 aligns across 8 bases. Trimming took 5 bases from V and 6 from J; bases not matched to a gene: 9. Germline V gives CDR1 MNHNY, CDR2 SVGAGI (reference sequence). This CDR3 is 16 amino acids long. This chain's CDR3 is CASSRTWDRSNSPLHF. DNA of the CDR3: TGTGCCAGCAGTCGCACTTGGGACAGGAGTAATTCACCCCTCCACTTT.

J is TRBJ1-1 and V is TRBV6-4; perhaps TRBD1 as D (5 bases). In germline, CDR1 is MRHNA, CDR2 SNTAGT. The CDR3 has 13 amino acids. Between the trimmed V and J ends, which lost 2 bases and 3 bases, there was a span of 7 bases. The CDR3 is CASSDRGDTEAFF. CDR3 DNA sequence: TGTGCCAGCAGTGACAGGGGTGACACTGAAGCTTTCTTT.

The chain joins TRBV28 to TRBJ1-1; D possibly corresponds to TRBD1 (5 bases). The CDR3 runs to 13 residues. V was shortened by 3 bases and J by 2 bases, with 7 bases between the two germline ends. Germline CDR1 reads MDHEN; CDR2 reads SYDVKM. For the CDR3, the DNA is TGTGCCAGCAGTTTGACAGTAAACACTGAAGCTTTCTTT. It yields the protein CASSLTVNTEAFF.

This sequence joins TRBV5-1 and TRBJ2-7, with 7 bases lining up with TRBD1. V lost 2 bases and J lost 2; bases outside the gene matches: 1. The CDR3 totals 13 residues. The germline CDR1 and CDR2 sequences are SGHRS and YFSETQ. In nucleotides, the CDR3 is TGCGCCAGCAGCTTCGGACAGGCCTACGAGCAGTACTTC. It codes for CASSFGQAYEQYF.

CDR3 sequence reads: CASHERGRTDTQYF. The CDR3 DNA follows: TGTGCCAGCCATGAACGGGGTCGCACAGATACGCAGTATTTT. The chain employs TRBV6-1 and TRBJ2-3; D is possibly TRBD2 (5 bases). V was shortened by 8 bases and J by 1 base, with 13 bases between the two germline ends. Germline V gene data show CDR1 as MNHNS and CDR2 as SASEGT. This CDR3 spans 14 amino acids.

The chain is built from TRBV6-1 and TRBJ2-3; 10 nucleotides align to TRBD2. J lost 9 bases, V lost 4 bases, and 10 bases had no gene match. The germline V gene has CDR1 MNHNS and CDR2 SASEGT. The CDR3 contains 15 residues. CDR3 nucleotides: TGTGCCAGCAGTGGTCCTAGCGGGAGTGGTAGCACGCAGTATTTT. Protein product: CASSGPSGSGSTQYF.

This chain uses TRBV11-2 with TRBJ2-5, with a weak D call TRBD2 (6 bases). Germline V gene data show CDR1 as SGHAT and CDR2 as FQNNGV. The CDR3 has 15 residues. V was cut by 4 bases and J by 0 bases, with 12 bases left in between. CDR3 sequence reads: CASSSDRGYQETQYF. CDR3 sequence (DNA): TGTGCCAGCAGCTCGGACCGGGGGTACCAAGAGACCCAGTACTTC.

The CDR3 DNA sequence: TGTGCCTGGACACAGGGAAGGAATGAAAAACTGTTTTTT. This codes for CAWTQGRNEKLFF. The chain recombines TRBV30 with TRBJ1-4; tentatively, D is TRBD1 (6 bases). The V gene's germline CDR1 is GTSNPN and CDR2 SVGIG (reference sequence). The CDR3 covers 13 residues. The V end was cut by 4 bases, the J end by 5 bases, with 11 bases between.

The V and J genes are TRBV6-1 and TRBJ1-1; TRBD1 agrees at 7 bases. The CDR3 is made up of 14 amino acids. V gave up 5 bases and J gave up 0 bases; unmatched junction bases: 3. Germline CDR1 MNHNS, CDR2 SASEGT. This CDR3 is CASSWTGMNTEAFF. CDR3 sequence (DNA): TGTGCCAGCAGTTGGACAGGCATGAACACTGAAGCTTTCTTT.

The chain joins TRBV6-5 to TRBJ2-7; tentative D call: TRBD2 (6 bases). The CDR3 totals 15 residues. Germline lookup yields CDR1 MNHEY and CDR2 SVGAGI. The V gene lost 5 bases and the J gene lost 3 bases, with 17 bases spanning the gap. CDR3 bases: TGTGCCAGCAGTCCAAGGGCGGGGAACCACTACGAGCAGTACTTC. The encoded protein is CASSPRAGNHYEQYF.

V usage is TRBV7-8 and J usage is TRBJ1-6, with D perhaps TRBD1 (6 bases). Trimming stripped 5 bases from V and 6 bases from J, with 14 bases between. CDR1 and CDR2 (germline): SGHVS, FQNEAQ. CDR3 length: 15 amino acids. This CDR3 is CASSQGWRINSPLHF. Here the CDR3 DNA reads TGTGCCAGCAGCCAGGGGTGGCGGATTAATTCACCCCTCCACTTT.

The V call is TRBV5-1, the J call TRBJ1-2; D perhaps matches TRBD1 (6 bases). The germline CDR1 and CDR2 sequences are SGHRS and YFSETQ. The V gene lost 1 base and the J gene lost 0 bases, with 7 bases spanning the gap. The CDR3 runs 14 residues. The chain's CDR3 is CASSLRDTNYGYTF. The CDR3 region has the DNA TGCGCCAGCAGCTTGAGGGACACTAACTATGGCTACACCTTC.

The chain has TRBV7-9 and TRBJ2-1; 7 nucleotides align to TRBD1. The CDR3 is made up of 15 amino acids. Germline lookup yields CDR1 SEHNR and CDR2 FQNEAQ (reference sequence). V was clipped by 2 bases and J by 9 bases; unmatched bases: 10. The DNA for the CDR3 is TGTGCCAGCAGCTTAAGGGCAGGGGGAAGAGTTGAGCAGTTCTTC. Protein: CASSLRAGGRVEQFF.

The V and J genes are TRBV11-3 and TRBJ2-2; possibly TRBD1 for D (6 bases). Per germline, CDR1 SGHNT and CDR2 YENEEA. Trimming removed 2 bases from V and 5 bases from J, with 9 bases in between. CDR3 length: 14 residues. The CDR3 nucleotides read TGTGCCAGCAGCTTAAGGGGGAAAACCGGGGAGCTGTTTTTT. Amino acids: CASSLRGKTGELFF.

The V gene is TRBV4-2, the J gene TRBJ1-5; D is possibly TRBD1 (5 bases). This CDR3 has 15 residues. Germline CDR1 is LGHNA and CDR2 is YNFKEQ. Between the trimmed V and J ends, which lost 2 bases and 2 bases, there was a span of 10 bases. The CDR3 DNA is TGTGCCAGCAGCCAACGGGGGGAAGGCAATCAGCCCCAGCATTTT. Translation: CASSQRGEGNQPQHF.

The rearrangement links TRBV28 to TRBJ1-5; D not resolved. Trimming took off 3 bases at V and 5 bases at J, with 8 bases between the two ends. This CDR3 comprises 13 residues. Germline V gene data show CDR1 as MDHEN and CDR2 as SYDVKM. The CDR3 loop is CASSFRGDQPQHF. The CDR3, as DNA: TGTGCCAGCAGTTTTCGTGGAGATCAGCCCCAGCATTTT.